These 26 T cell receptor beta chains came from one sample sequenced in a study of OX40 agonist ivuxolimab in advanced cancers. Clones were sequenced by immunoSEQ multiplex PCR, and TCRdb holds only the in-frame ones, with some missing. Of about 30,000 clones listed, about 80% are singletons. Sequencing used CD4+ or CD8+ T cells sorted from blood, obtained in a trial of the OX40 agonist ivuxolimab. Receptors originate from an adult with an advanced solid tumor such as melanoma, head and neck, liver or kidney cancer.

This chain joins TRBV5-3 and TRBJ2-5; 9 bases agree with TRBD1. TRBV5-3 belongs to the ORF category, with a function that is uncertain. The CDR3 loop spans 13 amino acids. V dropped 6 bases and J dropped 3; count of bases not matched to a gene: 3. The CDR3 protein is CARKGDREETQYF. For the CDR3, the DNA is TGTGCCAGAAAGGGGGACAGGGAAGAGACCCAGTACTTC.

This chain uses TRBV5-1 with TRBJ2-7; tentatively, D is TRBD1 (6 bases). Germline CDR1 is SGHRS and CDR2 is YFSETQ. V was trimmed by 0 bases and J by 2 bases, leaving 15 bases between them. The CDR3 totals 16 residues. The CDR3 region has the DNA TGCGCCAGCAGCTTGGGGTTGGGTAAGGGGGCCTACGAGCAGTACTTC. Its translation is CASSLGLGKGAYEQYF.

This clone turned up a few times. The J gene is TRBJ2-1, the V gene TRBV7-2; D remains ambiguous. This CDR3 comprises 15 residues. The V end was cut by 0 bases, the J end by 5 bases, with 11 bases between. Germline V gene data show CDR1 as SGHTA and CDR2 as FQGNSA. The CDR3 protein is CASSLAVFGNNEQFF. As DNA, the CDR3 is TGTGCCAGCAGCTTAGCGGTCTTCGGCAACAATGAGCAGTTCTTC.

The V and J genes are TRBV5-1 and TRBJ2-7; 8 bases align to TRBD1. The V and J ends lost 4 bases and 7 bases, in that order; junction bases with no gene match: 7. The V gene's germline CDR1 is SGHRS and CDR2 YFSETQ. The length of the CDR3 is 13 residues. CDR3 DNA sequence: TGCGCCAGCAGCCCGCAGACAGGGGCTGAGCAGTACTTC. Amino acid sequence: CASSPQTGAEQYF.

The genes are TRBV2 and TRBJ1-1; no clear D gene. The length of the CDR3 is 12 residues. The germline CDR1 and CDR2 sequences are SNHLY and FYNNEI. CDR3 coding DNA: TGTGCAAACGAACTGCATAACACTGAAGCTTTCTTT. It translates to CANELHNTEAFF.

This chain uses TRBV19 with TRBJ2-5; D remains ambiguous. V was pared by 5 bases and J by 7 bases, with 11 bases between. There are 12 residues in the CDR3. Germline V lookup: CDR1 LNHDA, CDR2 SQIVND (reference sequence). This CDR3 is CASSGSIGTQYF. The CDR3 DNA follows: TGTGCCAGTAGTGGGTCTATCGGGACCCAGTACTTC.

The V and J genes are TRBV27 and TRBJ2-7; no firm D call. Germline V gene sequence: CDR1 MNHEY, CDR2 SMNVEV (reference sequence). This CDR3 is 12 amino acids long. V lost 4 bases to trimming and J lost 3 bases, with 7 bases between them. The CDR3 loop reads CASSSIDYEQYF. CDR3 sequence (DNA): TGTGCCAGCAGTTCAATAGACTACGAGCAGTACTTC.

The V call is TRBV5-1, the J call TRBJ1-6; D gene unclear. Germline V gene lookup returns CDR1 SGHRS and CDR2 YFSETQ. This CDR3 spans 16 amino acids. V was trimmed by 0 bases and J by 0 bases, leaving 7 bases between them. The CDR3 region has the DNA TGCGCCAGCAGCTTGGAGGGAAACTCCTATAATTCACCCCTCCACTTT. Its protein product is CASSLEGNSYNSPLHF.

The J gene is TRBJ2-7, the V gene TRBV7-2; 9 bases line up with TRBD2. The V and J ends lost 5 bases and 4 bases, in that order; junction bases with no gene match: 3. The CDR3 sequence is 13 residues long. The germline gives CDR1 SGHTA, CDR2 FQGNSA. The CDR3 loop is CASSTSGWYEQYF. CDR3 in DNA: TGTGCCAGCAGCACTAGCGGGTGGTACGAGCAGTACTTC.

The V call is TRBV2, the J call TRBJ1-4; D not resolved. Trimming cost V 6 bases and J 0 bases, with 11 bases left between them. Germline-derived CDR1 and CDR2 are SNHLY and FYNNEI. There are 15 residues in the CDR3. The CDR3 coding sequence is TGTGCCAGCAGACCTACAGTGGCAACTAATGAAAAACTGTTTTTT. Protein sequence: CASRPTVATNEKLFF.

V usage is TRBV4-1 and J usage is TRBJ1-2; 8 bases map to TRBD1. Per the germline V gene, CDR1 is MGHRA and CDR2 is YSYEKL. J lost 9 bases, V lost 0 bases, and 12 bases had no gene match. The CDR3 runs to 16 residues. CDR3 DNA: TGCGCCAGCAGCCAAGATAGTCAGGGGGCGAGATCGAGCTACACCTTC. Its protein is CASSQDSQGARSSYTF.

The chain uses TRBV4-1 and TRBJ2-1; D not certain. Trimming removed 5 bases from V and 6 bases from J, with 14 bases in between. The CDR3 spans 14 residues. The germline V gene encodes CDR1 MGHRA and CDR2 YSYEKL. Here the CDR3 DNA reads TGCGCCAGCAGCATGCCACACCCCGCCAATGAGCAGTTCTTC. Translated: CASSMPHPANEQFF.

V is TRBV5-1 and J is TRBJ2-5; either TRBD1 or TRBD2 may fit D (5 bases each). The germline V gene has CDR1 SGHRS and CDR2 YFSETQ. V lost 2 bases, J lost 5 bases, and 16 bases lay in between. The CDR3 runs to 15 residues. CDR3 sequence reads: CASSLGPGSFETQYF. The CDR3, as DNA: TGCGCCAGCAGCTTAGGGCCAGGGAGTTTTGAGACCCAGTACTTC.

This CDR3 reads CSVKQGHEQYF. In DNA, the CDR3 is TGCAGTGTCAAACAGGGACACGAGCAGTACTTC. The rearrangement links TRBV20-1 to TRBJ2-7, with D possibly TRBD1 on 6 matching bases. CDR1 and CDR2 (germline): DFQATT, SNEGSKA (reference sequence). Between the trimmed V and J ends, which lost 7 bases and 5 bases, there was a span of 12 bases. CDR3 length: 11 residues.

V is TRBV19 and J is TRBJ1-1; no clear D gene. The CDR3 has 15 residues. Trimming removed 7 bases at V and 0 bases at J, with 15 bases between. Germline CDR1 and CDR2: LNHDA and SQIVND (reference sequence). CDR3 in DNA: TGTGCCAGTACCCCCCGTACGTTGATGAACACTGAAGCTTTCTTT. Protein product: CASTPRTLMNTEAFF.

Here the CDR3 reads CASSKEGGRRPQHF. The DNA for the CDR3 is TGTGCCAGCAGTAAGGAAGGAGGCCGGAGGCCCCAGCATTTT. This rearrangement joins TRBV28 to TRBJ1-5, with D unresolved. The length of the CDR3 is 14 residues. Trimming stripped 5 bases from V and 9 bases from J, with 17 bases between. Germline CDR1 reads MDHEN; CDR2 reads SYDVKM.

The chain recombines TRBV5-8 with TRBJ1-1; 7 bases agree with TRBD1. Germline V CDR1 and CDR2: SGHTS, YDEGEE. CDR3 size: 14 residues. V was clipped by 3 bases and J by 7 bases; unmatched bases: 9. The CDR3, as DNA: TGTGCCAGCAGCTCGGGACAGTATAGAGGTGAAGCTTTCTTT. Residues: CASSSGQYRGEAFF.

Only a few counts were recorded for this clone. CDR3 in DNA: TGCGCCAGCAGCTATGAGCAGAGCTATGGCTACACCTTC. It encodes CASSYEQSYGYTF. This chain links TRBV5-1 with TRBJ1-2; D remains unclear. V lost 3 bases to trimming and J lost 4 bases, with 10 bases between them. This CDR3 is 13 amino acids long. The germline CDR1 and CDR2 sequences are SGHRS and YFSETQ.

CDR3 in amino acids: CASRSGVGDTEAFF. For the CDR3, the DNA is TGTGCCAGCCGTTCAGGGGTCGGTGACACTGAAGCTTTCTTT. The J gene is TRBJ1-1, the V gene TRBV25-1; a weak D match, TRBD1 (6 bases). CDR1 is MGHDK and CDR2 is SYGVNS in the germline V gene. There are 14 residues in the CDR3. Trimming shortened V by 8 bases and J by 3 bases, and 16 bases separated the two germline ends.

The chain couples TRBV7-9 to TRBJ1-4; TRBD1 is a possible D gene (6 bases). Germline-derived CDR1 and CDR2 are SEHNR and FQNEAQ (reference sequence). The CDR3 spans 17 residues. V gave up 5 bases and J gave up 0 bases, with 16 bases separating them. CDR3 in amino acids: CASSMRGGFATNEKLFF. The CDR3 DNA sequence: TGTGCCAGCAGCATGAGAGGGGGATTCGCAACTAATGAAAAACTGTTTTTT.

As for this clone: The same CDR3 arises from other DNA sequences in this sample as well. V and J are TRBV20-1 and TRBJ2-3; D unclear. Trimming took off 5 bases at V and 5 bases at J, with 8 bases between the two ends. Germline CDR1 and CDR2: DFQATT and SNEGSKA (reference sequence). The length of the CDR3 is 11 residues. The CDR3 nucleotides are TGCAGTGCTGGACCGGGAGATACGCAGTATTTT. Its protein product is CSAGPGDTQYF.

CDR3 DNA sequence: TGTGCCAGCAGTGAATCTTGGCAGGGGGGCTACACCTTC. It codes for CASSESWQGGYTF. V gene TRBV6-1 combines with J gene TRBJ1-2; tentative D call: TRBD1 (6 bases). With 2 bases removed from V and 8 bases from J, the gap between germline ends came to 12 bases. The CDR3 loop spans 13 amino acids. CDR1 MNHNS and CDR2 SASEGT come from the germline V gene.

This clone appeared once. The chain links TRBV5-1 to TRBJ1-2, with 7 bases fitting TRBD1. Germline-derived CDR1 and CDR2 are SGHRS and YFSETQ. V gave up 4 bases and J gave up 5 bases; unmatched junction bases: 8. The length of the CDR3 is 14 residues. CDR3 in amino acids: CASSGGQSAYGYTF. As DNA, the CDR3 is TGCGCCAGCAGCGGGGGACAGTCGGCTTATGGCTACACCTTC. Using reference TRBV5-1 and TRBJ1-2 for the parts outside the CDR3, the full variable domain is KAGVTQTPRYLIKTRGQQVTLSCSPISGHRSVSWYQQTPGQGLQFLFEYFSETQRNKGNFPGRFSGRQFSNSRSEMNVSTLELGDSALYLCASSGGQSAYGYTFGSGTRLTVV.

The J gene is TRBJ1-1, the V gene TRBV19; D may be TRBD1 (5 bases). The CDR3 has 15 residues. Germline values: CDR1 LNHDA, CDR2 SQIVND (reference sequence). Trimming shortened V by 7 bases and J by 1 base, and 16 bases separated the two germline ends. The CDR3 bases are TGTGCCAGTACCCCACCAGGGTTTGGGAACACTGAAGCTTTCTTT. It codes for CASTPPGFGNTEAFF.

This chain joins TRBV2 and TRBJ1-1; tentative D call: TRBD1 (6 bases). V was cut by 10 bases and J by 0 bases, with 15 bases left in between. The CDR3 extends over 14 amino acids. CDR1 and CDR2 (germline): SNHLY, FYNNEI. This CDR3 reads CATTQGSMNTEAFF. Here the CDR3 DNA reads TGTGCCACTACACAGGGATCCATGAACACTGAAGCTTTCTTT.

The V gene is TRBV20-1, the J gene TRBJ2-1, with D perhaps matching TRBD1 (6 bases). Germline V gene data show CDR1 as DFQATT and CDR2 as SNEGSKA (reference sequence). The CDR3 totals 11 residues. V lost 3 bases to trimming and J lost 8 bases, with 8 bases between them. This chain's CDR3 is CSASRGDEQFF. In nucleotides, the CDR3 is TGCAGTGCTAGCAGGGGTGATGAGCAGTTCTTC.